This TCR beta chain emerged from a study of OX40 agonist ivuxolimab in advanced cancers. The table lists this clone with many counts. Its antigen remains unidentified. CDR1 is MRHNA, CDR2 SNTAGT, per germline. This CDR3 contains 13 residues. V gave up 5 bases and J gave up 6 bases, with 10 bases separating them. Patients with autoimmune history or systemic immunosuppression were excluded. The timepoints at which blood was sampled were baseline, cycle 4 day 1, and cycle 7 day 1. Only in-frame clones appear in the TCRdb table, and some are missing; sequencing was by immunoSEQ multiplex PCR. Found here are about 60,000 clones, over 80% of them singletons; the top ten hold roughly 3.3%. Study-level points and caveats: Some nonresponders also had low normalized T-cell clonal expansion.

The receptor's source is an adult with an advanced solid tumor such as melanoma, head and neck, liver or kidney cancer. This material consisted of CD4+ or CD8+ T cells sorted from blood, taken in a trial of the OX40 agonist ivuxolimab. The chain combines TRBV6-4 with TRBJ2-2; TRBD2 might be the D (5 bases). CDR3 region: CASSLEVSGELFF. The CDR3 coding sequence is TGTGCCAGCAGTCTGGAGGTATCCGGGGAGCTGTTTTTT.